This TCR beta chain stems from a study of shared clonotypes between healthy human individuals. Study-level information: Per donor, three plates held CD4 naive cells, three held CD4 memory, two held CD8 naive and one held CD8 memory.

The assay was immunoSEQ multiplex PCR, and TCRdb's table has in-frame clones only and misses some. The table has approximately 2,200,000 clones, more than 85% seen once. On this clone itself: What it recognizes is unknown.

The germline gives CDR1 LNHDA, CDR2 SQIVND (reference sequence). The V gene lost 6 bases and the J gene lost 0 bases, with 9 bases spanning the gap. The CDR3 consists of 13 residues. Study-wide findings and caveats: The naive CD4 repertoires of a few donors were compared, and approximately 4.7% of clonotypes were shared. Owing to a small donor count, the genetic and exposure-history diversity represented was limited.

Cells designated naive CD8 were CD45RO-negative and were positively selected for CCR7, with terminally differentiated effector memory CD45RA+ cells excluded. The sequencing input was naive CD8+ T cells from PBMCs. The sequence derives from a man in his late teens or twenties in good health. Some clones in this sample may be carry-over from other donors' samples. The chain couples TRBV19 to TRBJ2-7, with a possible D match to TRBD1 (6 bases). The CDR3 protein is CASSPGDSYEQYF. The CDR3 DNA is TGTGCCAGTAGCCCAGGGGACTCCTACGAGCAGTACTTC.